This T cell receptor beta chain is from a study of shared clonotypes between healthy human individuals. Whole-study context: Donors had three CD4 naive, three CD4 memory, two CD8 naive and one CD8 memory plate apiece.

Terminally differentiated effector memory CD45RA+ cells were excluded by CCR7 positive selection of CD45RO-negative cells. The germline CDR1 and CDR2 sequences are MNHEY and SMNVEV (reference sequence). The length of the CDR3 is 16 residues. The ends were cut back, 6 bases at V and 4 bases at J, with 22 bases in the middle. Note on this clone: The antigen is unknown.

General study results and limits: Non-shared clonotypes displayed generation probabilities falling below those of clonotypes present in all four donors. Across subsets, estimated richness was generally greater for naive than for memory populations.

The deep-level immunoSEQ assay was used. The protocol was immunoSEQ multiplex PCR, while the TCRdb copy is restricted to in-frame clones and leaves out a portion. The repertoire holds roughly 2 million clones, approximately 94% seen once, with about 1.1% in the top ten. The sequencing input was naive CD8+ T cells sorted from blood. This receptor was identified in a man between 18 and 35 years old in good health. V is TRBV27 and J is TRBJ2-7; D unresolved. CDR3 sequence reads: CASSSNHQVPNYEQYF. The DNA for the CDR3 is TGTGCCAGCAGCAGCAATCATCAGGTACCAAATTACGAGCAGTACTTC.